The 28 T cell receptor beta chains presented below share a single source sample, sequenced in a study of cytomegalovirus exposure and HLA in healthy donors. Use of 60 Vbeta and 13 Jbeta primers characterized the PCR. Method: immunoSEQ multiplex PCR; TCRdb's copy keeps in-frame clones and lacks some. Among about 200,000 clones listed, more than 70% were seen once. Sequencing used PBMCs. The receptors originated from a woman aged 40 to 50 in good health and CMV-seronegative.

In regard to this clone: This sample includes further DNA sequences coding for the same CDR3. The chain couples TRBV5-1 to TRBJ2-3, with TRBD2 matching 7 bases. The V segment lost 4 bases and the J segment 6 bases; nucleotides outside the gene matches: 8. The CDR3 sequence is 14 residues long. From germline, CDR1 is SGHRS and CDR2 YFSETQ. The CDR3 nucleotides are TGCGCCAGCAGCCTGGCGGGAGTCGGGGATACGCAGTATTTT. This translates into CASSLAGVGDTQYF.

The gene calls are TRBV7-2 and TRBJ2-5; TRBD2 might be the D (5 bases). This CDR3 is built from 13 residues. V was cut by 4 bases and J by 5 bases, with 11 bases left in between. Looked up from germline, CDR1 is SGHTA and CDR2 is FQGNSA. CDR3 in DNA: TGTGCCAGCAGCTCGCGGGTTGGTGAGACCCAGTACTTC. Translating it yields CASSSRVGETQYF. Supplemented by reference TRBV7-2 and TRBJ2-5, the full variable domain reads GAGVSQSPSNKVTEKGKDVELRCDPISGHTALYWYRQSLGQGLEFLIYFQGNSAPDKSGLPSDRFSAERTGGSVSTLTIQRTQQEDSAVYLCASSSRVGETQYFGPGTRLLVL.

The chain employs TRBV19 and TRBJ2-7; 8 bases are shared with TRBD1. Germline V gives CDR1 LNHDA, CDR2 SQIVND (reference sequence). This CDR3 is built from 15 residues. After removal of 7 bases from V and 2 bases from J, the junction contained 10 bases not matched to a gene. The CDR3 sequence: CASKEQGDSTYEQYF. The CDR3 DNA reads as TGTGCCAGTAAAGAACAGGGGGATTCCACCTACGAGCAGTACTTC.

V and J are TRBV30 and TRBJ1-1; no reliable D call. The CDR3 contains 13 residues. CDR1 GTSNPN and CDR2 SVGIG come from the germline V gene (reference sequence). V was trimmed by 1 base and J by 1 base, leaving 7 bases between them. Written as DNA, the CDR3 is TGTGCCTGGAGTGAGGGAGGGAACACTGAAGCTTTCTTT. Encoded protein: CAWSEGGNTEAFF. Full variable domain (remainder filled in from reference TRBV30 and TRBJ1-1): SQTIHQWPATLVQPVGSPLSLECTVEGTSNPNLYWYRQAAGRGLQLLFYSVGIGQISSEVPQNLSASRPQDRQFILSSKKLLLSDSGFYLCAWSEGGNTEAFFGQGTRLTVV.

This clone was seen once. The V call is TRBV9, the J call TRBJ1-1; D is perhaps TRBD1 (5 bases). The V end was cut by 4 bases, the J end by 0 bases, with 13 bases between. This CDR3 has 15 residues. Germline CDR1 and CDR2: SGDLS and YYNGEE. CDR3 protein: CASSSDAGMNTEAFF. DNA for the CDR3: TGTGCCAGCAGCTCTGACGCAGGGATGAACACTGAAGCTTTCTTT. Full variable domain (outside the CDR3, taken from reference TRBV9 and TRBJ1-1): DSGVTQTPKHLITATGQRVTLRCSPRSGDLSVYWYQQSLDQGLQFLIQYYNGEERAKGNILERFSAQQFPDLHSELNLSSLELGDSALYFCASSSDAGMNTEAFFGQGTRLTVV.

The chain is built from TRBV27 and TRBJ1-1, with a tentative D call TRBD1 (6 bases). CDR3 length equals 14 residues. Deletions cut 0 bases from V and 5 bases from J, with 10 bases between. Per germline, CDR1 MNHEY and CDR2 SMNVEV (reference sequence). The CDR3 sequence is CASSLSWQGTEAFF. The CDR3 coding sequence is TGTGCCAGCAGTTTATCTTGGCAGGGGACTGAAGCTTTCTTT.

V and J are TRBV28 and TRBJ1-4; D might be TRBD1 (6 bases). This CDR3 is 15 amino acids long. Germline CDR1 reads MDHEN; CDR2 reads SYDVKM. Trimming took off 10 bases at V and 0 bases at J, with 15 bases between the two ends. CDR3 DNA: TGTGCCACCTCACGATACAGGGCAACTAATGAAAAACTGTTTTTT. It specifies CATSRYRATNEKLFF. Full variable domain (remainder filled in from reference TRBV28 and TRBJ1-4): DVKVTQSSRYLVKRTGEKVFLECVQDMDHENMFWYRQDPGLGLRLIYFSYDVKMKEKGDIPEGYSVSREKKERFSLILESASTNQTSMYLCATSRYRATNEKLFFGSGTQLSVL.

The rearrangement uses TRBV11-3 and TRBJ2-2; D is possibly TRBD2 (5 bases). Between the trimmed V and J ends, which lost 1 base and 2 bases, there was a span of 8 bases. Germline V gene lookup returns CDR1 SGHNT and CDR2 YENEEA. This CDR3 has 15 residues. The chain's CDR3 is CASSLARTNTGELFF. The CDR3 DNA is TGTGCCAGCAGCTTAGCGCGGACTAACACCGGGGAGCTGTTTTTT.

The rearrangement uses TRBV6-1 and TRBJ1-1; D perhaps matches TRBD1 (5 bases). V lost 2 bases and J 6 bases, leaving 10 bases between the germline ends. Looked up from germline, CDR1 is MNHNS and CDR2 is SASEGT. This CDR3 region has 13 residues. The CDR3 here is CASSEQGNSEAFF. The CDR3 DNA reads TGTGCCAGCAGTGAACAGGGAAATTCTGAAGCTTTCTTT.

The chain carries TRBV20-1 and TRBJ2-3, with 7 bases that match TRBD1. This CDR3 region has 11 residues. J lost 10 bases, V lost 5 bases, and 6 bases had no gene match. Germline CDR1 is DFQATT and CDR2 is SNEGSKA (reference sequence). CDR3 bases: TGCAGTGCTTCACAGGGGTCGGCGCAGTATTTT. It codes for CSASQGSAQYF.

This chain links TRBV5-1 with TRBJ2-3, with no clear D. V was shortened by 1 base and J by 2 bases, with 14 bases between the two germline ends. In germline, CDR1 is SGHRS, CDR2 YFSETQ. The CDR3 spans 16 residues. CDR3 protein: CASSLKLAEHTDTQYF. The CDR3 DNA reads TGCGCCAGCAGCTTGAAGCTGGCGGAGCACACAGATACGCAGTATTTT.

This rearrangement joins TRBV7-9 to TRBJ1-5, with D maybe TRBD1 (6 bases). The CDR3 length is 14 residues. The germline V gene encodes CDR1 SEHNR and CDR2 FQNEAQ (reference sequence). With 5 bases removed from V and 4 bases from J, the gap between germline ends came to 12 bases. The CDR3 DNA follows: TGTGCCAGCAGCAACGGAACAGGGAATCAGCCCCAGCATTTT. This sequence encodes CASSNGTGNQPQHF.

The chain carries TRBV7-9 and TRBJ1-1; unclear D gene. Germline CDR1 SEHNR, CDR2 FQNEAQ (reference sequence). This CDR3 region has 15 residues. V lost 1 base to trimming and J lost 1 base, with 10 bases between them. This CDR3 reads CASSLGAGSNTEAFF. The CDR3 nucleotides are TGTGCCAGCAGCTTAGGGGCAGGATCGAACACTGAAGCTTTCTTT.

The chain has TRBV29-1 and TRBJ1-4, with D possibly matching TRBD1 (6 bases). The ends were cut back, 7 bases at V and 7 bases at J, with 19 bases in the middle. The germline V gene has CDR1 SQVTM and CDR2 ANQGSEA. This CDR3 is 14 amino acids long. The CDR3 coding sequence is TGCAGCGCCGGGCGGGGGGGCGCAGGTGAAAAACTGTTTTTT. It codes for CSAGRGGAGEKLFF.

This clone has only one observation. V is TRBV19 and J is TRBJ2-2; D perhaps matches TRBD1 (6 bases). CDR3 length equals 15 residues. Trimming removed 0 bases at V and 2 bases at J, with 7 bases between. Germline loops: CDR1 LNHDA, CDR2 SQIVND (reference sequence). This CDR3 reads CASSIETGNTGELFF. CDR3 DNA sequence: TGTGCCAGTAGTATAGAGACAGGTAACACCGGGGAGCTGTTTTTT.

The chain carries TRBV29-1 and TRBJ1-2; TRBD1 agrees at 9 bases. The CDR3 has 14 residues. V lost 0 bases to trimming and J lost 7 bases; unmatched junction nucleotides: 6. The germline CDR1 and CDR2 sequences are SQVTM and ANQGSEA. The CDR3 DNA sequence: TGCAGCGTTGAAGACCGGGACAGGGTCTCTGGCTACACCTTC. Protein: CSVEDRDRVSGYTF.

This clone was observed a single time. The gene calls are TRBV5-1 and TRBJ2-3; weak D call: TRBD2 (5 bases). The CDR3 consists of 15 residues. V dropped 4 bases and J dropped 3 bases, with 15 bases sitting between them. CDR1 is SGHRS, CDR2 YFSETQ, per germline. The CDR3 DNA is TGCGCCAGCAGCCCTGGACTCTCGGAAACAGATACGCAGTATTTT. Protein product: CASSPGLSETDTQYF.

V usage is TRBV6-5 and J usage is TRBJ2-3, with 13 bases identical to TRBD2. The CDR3 is 16 residues long. The ends lost 4 bases at V and 6 bases at J; junction bases unmatched: 7. Germline V CDR1 and CDR2: MNHEY, SVGAGI. CDR3 coding DNA: TGTGCCAGCAGTTCCCGGACTAGCGGGAGTGTCGATACGCAGTATTTT. Its translation is CASSSRTSGSVDTQYF.

This rearrangement joins TRBV19 to TRBJ1-4, with a weak D call TRBD1 (5 bases). The CDR3 covers 15 residues. V lost 2 bases, J lost 5 bases, and 12 bases lay in between. Germline V gene data show CDR1 as LNHDA and CDR2 as SQIVND (reference sequence). CDR3 sequence: CASSIKGLGNEKLFF. The CDR3 nucleotides read TGTGCCAGTAGTATAAAGGGGCTTGGGAATGAAAAACTGTTTTTT.

The chain uses TRBV30 and TRBJ2-1, with 8 bases identical to TRBD2. The J segment lost 9 bases and the V segment lost 5 bases, leaving 24 bases of the junction unmatched. CDR3 length equals 18 residues. Germline CDR1 is GTSNPN and CDR2 is SVGIG (reference sequence). CDR3: CAWFTIASGTRNFGEQFF. In DNA form, the CDR3 reads TGTGCCTGGTTCACTATTGCTTCCGGGACTAGAAATTTCGGTGAGCAGTTCTTC.

The CDR3 bases are TGTGCCAGCAGTTCGGGACTAGCGGGAGGCTACAATGAGCAGTTCTTC. Its protein product is CASSSGLAGGYNEQFF. The gene calls are TRBV6-6 and TRBJ2-1, with 15 bases lining up with TRBD2. CDR3 size: 16 residues. V was pared by 4 bases and J by 3 bases, with 1 base of the junction left unmatched. Per germline, CDR1 MNHNY and CDR2 SVGAGI (reference sequence).

The chain links TRBV7-2 to TRBJ2-6, with 7 positions matching TRBD2. The germline V gene has CDR1 SGHTA and CDR2 FQGNSA. Trimming removed 6 bases from V and 4 bases from J; junction bases left unmatched: 9. The CDR3 loop spans 16 amino acids. DNA for the CDR3: TGTGCCAGCAGGGCGGGAGTGTTCTCGGGGGCCAACGTCCTGACTTTC. Translated: CASRAGVFSGANVLTF.

The V and J genes are TRBV30 and TRBJ1-1; no definite D call. Germline loops: CDR1 GTSNPN, CDR2 SVGIG (reference sequence). This CDR3 contains 13 residues. Trimming stripped 1 base from V and 1 base from J, with 7 bases between. This chain's CDR3 is CAWSEQTNTEAFF. The CDR3 nucleotides read TGTGCCTGGAGTGAACAAACGAACACTGAAGCTTTCTTT.

This sequence joins TRBV28 and TRBJ2-3, with TRBD2 matching over 11 bases. The V gene's germline CDR1 is MDHEN and CDR2 SYDVKM. The V and J ends lost 2 bases and 3 bases, in that order; junction bases with no gene match: 1. CDR3 size: 15 residues. DNA of the CDR3: TGTGCCAGCAGTTTAGGGACTAGCGGAACAGATACGCAGTATTTT. Protein product: CASSLGTSGTDTQYF.

Concerning this clone itself: The same CDR3 is also encoded by other DNA sequences in this sample. V and J are TRBV7-9 and TRBJ2-7; 8 nucleotides agree with TRBD2. CDR1 is SEHNR, CDR2 FQNEAQ, per germline (reference sequence). The J segment lost 1 base and the V segment lost 4 bases, leaving 0 bases of the junction unmatched. The CDR3 contains 13 residues. Written as DNA, the CDR3 is TGTGCCAGCAGCTCGGGAGGGTCCTACGAGCAGTACTTC. As protein: CASSSGGSYEQYF.

The chain carries TRBV27 and TRBJ2-7; 12 nucleotides line up with TRBD2. Germline V lookup: CDR1 MNHEY, CDR2 SMNVEV (reference sequence). This CDR3 comprises 13 residues. Unmatched junction bases numbered 6, after V lost 8 bases and J lost 7 bases. The CDR3, as DNA: TGTGCCAGCGGCAGGACTAGCGGGATGGAGCAGTACGTC. This sequence encodes CASGRTSGMEQYV.

The gene calls are TRBV29-1 and TRBJ2-2, with 12 nucleotides matching TRBD1. The CDR3 is 14 residues long. Germline V gene data show CDR1 as SQVTM and CDR2 as ANQGSEA. V shed 8 bases and J 7 bases; nucleotides not matched to a gene: 8. The chain's CDR3 is CSPRDRGQGGELFF. For the CDR3, the DNA is TGCAGCCCCCGGGACAGGGGGCAGGGCGGGGAGCTGTTTTTT.

The V call is TRBV6-5, the J call TRBJ1-1; D gene ambiguous. Germline CDR1 is MNHEY and CDR2 is SVGAGI. V was shortened by 2 bases and J by 0 bases, with 10 bases between the two germline ends. CDR3 length: 15 amino acids. The CDR3 nucleotides read TGTGCCAGCAGTTACGACGGGAACATGAACACTGAAGCTTTCTTT. This gives the protein CASSYDGNMNTEAFF.